This TCR beta chain derives from a study of immune cell composition in non-small cell lung cancer. Looking at the study overall: Lung adenocarcinoma or squamous carcinoma made up most tumours. Study-level points and caveats: Clones >0.5% enriched in tumour were rarer in adenocarcinoma (about 35%) than squamous (around 75%). Squamous lung tumours showed higher top 10 clone scores and clonality than adenocarcinomas. Overall clonality, unlike maximal tumour-associated clone frequency, did not predict TIL reactivity.

Note on this clone: Its antigen remains unidentified.

Some clones are missing from TCRdb's copy, which holds only in-frame ones; the method was immunoSEQ multiplex PCR. The table records some 3,100 clones, more than 60% of them present only once. This clonotype was obtained from a human donor with non-small cell lung cancer. Sequenced sample: lung tumor tissue.

The CDR3 reads CASSPAVAGVEQFF. CDR3 bases: TGTGCCAGCAGTCCGGCAGTAGCGGGGGTTGAGCAGTTCTTC. The chain uses TRBV2 and TRBJ2-1, with 9 positions matching TRBD2. The CDR3 spans 14 residues. CDR1 is SNHLY, CDR2 FYNNEI, per germline. V dropped 5 bases and J dropped 9; count of bases not matched to a gene: 8.